These 2 T cell receptor beta chains were all obtained from the same sample, sequenced in a study of blood T cell repertoires in COVID-19. Repertoires were generated with immunoSEQ multiplex PCR, while TCRdb's copy carries only in-frame clones and drops some. The sample has a few hundred thousand clones, 86% seen once. Sequenced: PBMCs or T cells enriched from blood (not recorded which). These receptors all come from a woman younger than 35 who had recovered from COVID-19.

V and J are TRBV19 and TRBJ2-3; 7 bases map to TRBD1. The CDR3 is 13 residues long. Per the germline V gene, CDR1 is LNHDA and CDR2 is SQIVND (reference sequence). Unmatched junction bases numbered 1, after V lost 3 bases and J lost 4 bases. The CDR3 DNA sequence: TGTGCCAGTAGTATTCAGGGGGCAGATACGCAGTATTTT. It codes for CASSIQGADTQYF.

This sequence joins TRBV7-8 and TRBJ2-1; 8 bases align to TRBD2. The CDR3 is 12 amino acids. The V gene end was trimmed by 11 bases and the J gene end by 6 bases; junction bases not matched to a gene: 6. Germline-derived CDR1 and CDR2 are SGHVS and FQNEAQ. The CDR3 coding sequence is TGTGCCGGCATCGGGGGGGGCAATGAGCAGTTCTTC. The encoded protein is CAGIGGGNEQFF.